This T cell receptor beta chain was found in a study of T-cell reconstitution after alpha-beta-depleted transplantation in children. Broader study findings: At day 60, the high TCRbeta diversity found in some patients originated from recipient T cells and thymic progenitors that had survived. Several hundred expanded graft clones reportedly were the source of alpha-beta T cells about two months after transplant.

Researchers prepared the TCRbeta library using unique molecular identifiers, the study reports. TCRdb used MiXCR to reprocess the PCR reads, holding one entry per CDR3 protein. The table records about 210,000 distinct CDR3 sequences, about 15% of them present only once. This clonotype has a count of ten or more. As yet, its antigen is unknown. The CDR3 extends over 18 amino acids. Looked up from germline, CDR1 is LGHNA and CDR2 is YSLEER. V shed 1 base, J shed 0 bases, and the junction held 7 bases outside the gene matches. The material was PBMCs, mostly from graft donor cells, obtained 360 days after TCRalphabeta/CD19-depleted stem cell transplant. This sequence was found in a male patient aged 2-15 years who had a stem cell transplant for acute lymphoblastic leukemia, so the T cells may come from the graft donor. The rearrangement uses TRBV4-3 and TRBJ2-2; 8 nucleotides match TRBD2. The CDR3 DNA is TGCGCCAGCAGCCAAGTAATAGCGGGGCTACCGAACACCGGGGAGCTGTTTTTT. Protein: CASSQVIAGLPNTGELFF.